Below, 15 T cell receptor beta chains from the same sample are listed, as sequenced in a study of shared clonotypes between healthy human individuals. Sequencing used immunoSEQ multiplex PCR; TCRdb keeps in-frame clones, though not all of them. This table holds roughly 1,100,000 clones, roughly 80% found once. The specimen was memory CD4+ T cells sorted from blood. This sample's subset: CD45RA-negative fraction. The receptor source for this set is a man younger than 30 in good health.

This sequence joins TRBV11-2 and TRBJ1-2; the match to TRBD1 covers 8 bases. Germline values: CDR1 SGHAT, CDR2 FQNNGV. The trim removed 2 bases at V and 4 bases at J, leaving 3 bases unmatched. The CDR3 runs to 14 residues. The DNA of the CDR3 is TGTGCCAGCAGCTTATCGGACAGGGTCTATGGCTACACCTTC. Its protein is CASSLSDRVYGYTF.

The chain has TRBV4-2 and TRBJ2-1; 13 bases agree with TRBD2. The V and J ends lost 3 bases and 8 bases, in that order; junction bases with no gene match: 4. The V gene's germline CDR1 is LGHNA and CDR2 YNFKEQ. The CDR3 is made up of 15 amino acids. The CDR3, as DNA: TGTGCCAGCAGCCAGGGGACTAGCGGGGTTTATGAGCAGTTCTTC. Its translation: CASSQGTSGVYEQFF.

The gene calls are TRBV10-3 and TRBJ1-5; D not resolved. V lost 3 bases and J lost 5, with 8 bases in between. CDR3 length: 13 residues. Germline V gene data show CDR1 as ENHRY and CDR2 as SYGVKD. DNA for the CDR3: TGTGCCATCAGTGAATACACAGATCAGCCCCAGCATTTT. This codes for CAISEYTDQPQHF.

The chain joins TRBV4-3 to TRBJ1-1; weak D call: TRBD1 (6 bases). V lost 4 bases, J lost 6 bases, and 18 bases lay in between. The CDR3 has 15 amino acids. Germline assignment: CDR1 LGHNA and CDR2 YSLEER. The CDR3 DNA reads TGCGCCAGCAGCCGAGACGCCAGGGGTGAGGCTGAAGCTTTCTTT. Its translation is CASSRDARGEAEAFF.

J is TRBJ1-2 and V is TRBV27; weak D call: TRBD1 (5 bases). This CDR3 has 15 amino acids. V lost 6 bases and J lost 4, with 18 bases in between. Germline lookup yields CDR1 MNHEY and CDR2 SMNVEV (reference sequence). DNA for the CDR3: TGTGCCAGCAGATTGGGACCACAGCCGTTCTATGGCTACACCTTC. This encodes CASRLGPQPFYGYTF.

J is TRBJ2-7 and V is TRBV6-6; D remains ambiguous. This CDR3 is 11 amino acids long. Germline CDR1 MNHNY, CDR2 SVGAGI (reference sequence). V lost 7 bases to trimming and J lost 5 bases, with 9 bases between them. The CDR3 DNA sequence: TGTGCCAGCATCGAGGACCACGAGCAGTACTTC. This codes for CASIEDHEQYF.

This clone was detected once. The sample contains more than one DNA sequence encoding this CDR3. This chain joins TRBV5-1 and TRBJ2-6; 7 bases match TRBD1. Germline lookup yields CDR1 SGHRS and CDR2 YFSETQ. The length of the CDR3 is 15 residues. Trimming at V came to 5 bases and at J to 2 bases, leaving 4 bases not matched to a gene. Here the CDR3 reads CASSPRGPGANVLTF. CDR3 DNA: TGCGCCAGCAGTCCAAGGGGGCCTGGGGCCAACGTCCTGACTTTC. Full variable domain (outside the CDR3, taken from reference TRBV5-1 and TRBJ2-6): KAGVTQTPRYLIKTRGQQVTLSCSPISGHRSVSWYQQTPGQGLQFLFEYFSETQRNKGNFPGRFSGRQFSNSRSEMNVSTLELGDSALYLCASSPRGPGANVLTFGAGSRLTVL.

This clone was detected a few times. V is TRBV20-1 and J is TRBJ2-1; the D gene is possibly TRBD1 (5 bases). The CDR3 has 11 residues. Trimming removed 6 bases from V and 15 bases from J, with 18 bases in between. CDR1 and CDR2 (germline): DFQATT, SNEGSKA (reference sequence). CDR3 coding DNA: TGCAGTGCCGCTAGTATGCAGGGTGGGTTCTTC. This gives the protein CSAASMQGGFF.

This chain uses TRBV27 with TRBJ2-1, with 14 bases that match TRBD2. The germline V gene has CDR1 MNHEY and CDR2 SMNVEV (reference sequence). The V and J ends lost 5 bases and 9 bases, in that order; junction bases with no gene match: 9. This CDR3 comprises 16 residues. The CDR3 DNA reads TGTGCCAGCAGTCCCGACCCCGGACTAGCGGGAGGTGAGCAGTTCTTC. Translation: CASSPDPGLAGGEQFF.

The gene calls are TRBV5-1 and TRBJ2-2; the D is unclear. Per the germline V gene, CDR1 is SGHRS and CDR2 is YFSETQ. This CDR3 is 13 amino acids long. The V and J ends lost 3 bases and 6 bases respectively, with 9 bases between them. CDR3 residues: CASSSISAGELFF. CDR3 sequence (DNA): TGCGCCAGCAGCTCCATCTCGGCCGGGGAGCTGTTTTTT.

This chain joins TRBV7-6 and TRBJ1-1, with a weak D call TRBD1 (6 bases). The V end lost 5 bases, the J end lost 6 bases, and 16 bases lay between the germline ends. CDR3 length: 14 residues. The V gene's germline CDR1 is SGHVS and CDR2 FNYEAQ. This CDR3 is CASSPQGRGSEAFF. CDR3 coding DNA: TGTGCCAGCAGCCCACAGGGTCGGGGTTCTGAAGCTTTCTTT.

The chain recombines TRBV7-2 with TRBJ1-6, with TRBD1 matching 8 bases. V was clipped by 5 bases and J by 10 bases; unmatched bases: 10. CDR3 length equals 15 residues. Germline lookup yields CDR1 SGHTA and CDR2 FQGNSA. The CDR3, as DNA: TGTGCCAGCAGCACTAGGACAGGGTTAGGATCACCCCTCCACTTT. Translated: CASSTRTGLGSPLHF.

The chain recombines TRBV5-6 with TRBJ1-3; D gene unclear. Per the germline V gene, CDR1 is SGHDT and CDR2 is YYEEEE. With 5 bases removed from V and 0 bases from J, the gap between germline ends came to 12 bases. CDR3 length equals 15 residues. CDR3 DNA sequence: TGTGCCAGCAGTGTCCGGGGTAGCTCTGGAAACACCATATATTTT. Residues: CASSVRGSSGNTIYF.

At least ten counts were recorded for this clone. The chain combines TRBV27 with TRBJ2-7; 7 nucleotides match TRBD2. Germline V lookup: CDR1 MNHEY, CDR2 SMNVEV (reference sequence). With V trimmed by 5 bases and J by 1 base, 8 bases remained unmatched. The CDR3 has 15 amino acids. The CDR3 coding sequence is TGTGCCAGCAGTGCTATCGGACTAGTATCCTACGAGCAGTACTTC. As protein: CASSAIGLVSYEQYF.

This clone was counted between two and nine times. This rearrangement joins TRBV7-8 to TRBJ1-1; D remains ambiguous. V was cut by 4 bases and J by 0 bases, with 6 bases left in between. CDR3 length equals 13 residues. CDR1 SGHVS and CDR2 FQNEAQ come from the germline V gene. The CDR3 bases are TGTGCCAGCAGCTGGGCCCTGAACACTGAAGCTTTCTTT. Translating gives CASSWALNTEAFF. Supplemented by reference TRBV7-8 and TRBJ1-1, the full variable domain reads GAGVSQSPRYKVAKRGQDVALRCDPISGHVSLFWYQQALGQGPEFLTYFQNEAQLDKSGLPSDRFFAERPEGSVSTLKIQRTQQEDSAVYLCASSWALNTEAFFGQGTRLTVV.